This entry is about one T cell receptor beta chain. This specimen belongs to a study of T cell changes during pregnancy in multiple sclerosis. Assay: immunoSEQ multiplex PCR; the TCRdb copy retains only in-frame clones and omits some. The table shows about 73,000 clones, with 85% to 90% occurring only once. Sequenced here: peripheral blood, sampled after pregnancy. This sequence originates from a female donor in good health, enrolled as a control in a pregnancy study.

CDR3 nucleotide sequence: TGTGCCTGGAAACGAGGGTTCCTGGAGACCCAGTACTTC. It specifies CAWKRGFLETQYF. The V and J genes are TRBV30 and TRBJ2-5; D possibly corresponds to TRBD2 (5 bases). The germline V gene has CDR1 GTSNPN and CDR2 SVGIG (reference sequence). This CDR3 has 13 amino acids. Between the trimmed V and J ends, which lost 4 bases and 5 bases, there was a span of 14 bases.